These 30 T cell receptor beta chains were all obtained from the same sample, sequenced in a study of CD8 T cells in ankylosing spondylitis. Each CDR3 protein is one row after TCRdb ran MiXCR on the 5' RACE reads. The sample carries around 90,000 distinct CDR3 sequences, 27% recorded once. The sample was blood, either unsorted or a sorted T cell fraction (not recorded which). The receptor set was obtained from a male donor with ankylosing spondylitis or in good health (not recorded which).

The V call is TRBV2, the J call TRBJ2-7; no clear D. V lost 1 base and J 7 bases, leaving 11 bases between the germline ends. This CDR3 region has 13 residues. The germline gives CDR1 SNHLY, CDR2 FYNNEI. This chain's CDR3 is CASSEEDRSEQYV. Here the CDR3 DNA reads TGTGCCAGCAGTGAAGAAGACCGCTCGGAGCAGTACGTC.

This clonotype was observed a handful of times. V is TRBV5-1 and J is TRBJ1-4; D call uncertain. The CDR3 is made up of 12 amino acids. The germline V and J ends were trimmed by 5 bases and 4 bases, with 6 bases remaining between them. The germline gives CDR1 SGHRS, CDR2 YFSETQ. CDR3 sequence: CASRQSNEKLFF. CDR3 nucleotide sequence: TGCGCCAGCAGACAGAGTAATGAAAAACTGTTTTTT.

The V gene is TRBV5-1, the J gene TRBJ1-4; possibly TRBD1 for D (6 bases). Germline V gene sequence: CDR1 SGHRS, CDR2 YFSETQ. The CDR3 sequence is 12 residues long. Trimming removed 4 bases from V and 8 bases from J, with 9 bases in between. CDR3: CASSRDNEKLFF. The CDR3 nucleotides are TGCGCCAGCAGCCGGGACAACGAAAAACTGTTTTTT.

The chain is built from TRBV27 and TRBJ1-1; a weak D match, TRBD1 (5 bases). Germline V gene lookup returns CDR1 MNHEY and CDR2 SMNVEV (reference sequence). V was pared by 6 bases and J by 1 base, with 24 bases between. The CDR3 consists of 18 residues. The CDR3 bases are TGTGCCAGCAGATCGGGGCTTTTTGGTCGCACCTCGAACACTGAAGCTTTCTTT. Its protein product is CASRSGLFGRTSNTEAFF.

The genes are TRBV20-1 and TRBJ1-1, with D perhaps matching TRBD1 (6 bases). This CDR3 is 11 amino acids long. The germline V gene has CDR1 DFQATT and CDR2 SNEGSKA (reference sequence). V was pared by 6 bases and J by 8 bases, with 13 bases between. The CDR3 DNA follows: TGCAGTGCAACCAAACAGGGAGAAGCTTTCTTT. Translated, it gives CSATKQGEAFF.

This clonotype was picked up a small number of times. This chain connects TRBV29-1 to TRBJ1-3, with a possible D match to TRBD1 (6 bases). The V and J ends lost 6 bases and 7 bases respectively, with 13 bases between them. Looked up from germline, CDR1 is SQVTM and CDR2 is ANQGSEA. This CDR3 has 12 residues. For the CDR3, the DNA is TGCAGCGTCGCTAGCCAGGGGAACACCATATATTTT. It yields the protein CSVASQGNTIYF. The full variable domain, its missing parts supplied by reference TRBV29-1 and TRBJ1-3, is SAVISQKPSRDICQRGTSLTIQCQVDSQVTMMFWYRQQPGQSLTLIATANQGSEATYESGFVIDKFPISRPNLTFSTLTVSNMSPEDSSIYLCSVASQGNTIYFGEGSWLTVV.

The chain links TRBV7-3 to TRBJ2-1; D is ambiguous. The CDR3 is 15 amino acids. V lost 4 bases, J lost 0 bases, and 10 bases lay in between. Looked up from germline, CDR1 is SGHTA and CDR2 is FQGTGA. CDR3 nucleotides: TGTGCCAGCAGCTCCTCGGCGGACTCCTACAATGAGCAGTTCTTC. The encoded protein is CASSSSADSYNEQFF. Looking up the rest from reference TRBV7-3 and TRBJ2-1 gives the full variable domain: GAGVSQTPSNKVTEKGKYVELRCDPISGHTALYWYRQSLGQGPEFLIYFQGTGAADDSGLPNDRFFAVRPEGSVSTLKIQRTERGDSAVYLCASSSSADSYNEQFFGPGTRLTVL.

The sample holds a few counts of this clonotype. The rearrangement joins TRBV5-1 to TRBJ2-7; D remains ambiguous. The V gene lost 1 base and the J gene lost 6 bases, with 8 bases spanning the gap. The CDR3 has 12 residues. Per the germline V gene, CDR1 is SGHRS and CDR2 is YFSETQ. CDR3 residues: CASSLTRSEQYF. CDR3 DNA sequence: TGCGCCAGCAGCTTGACGAGGTCCGAGCAGTACTTC.

This clonotype has at least ten counts. The rearrangement uses TRBV5-1 and TRBJ2-3; 12 nucleotides match TRBD2. The CDR3 is made up of 17 amino acids. The J segment lost 7 bases and the V segment lost 0 bases, leaving 9 bases of the junction unmatched. The V gene's germline CDR1 is SGHRS and CDR2 YFSETQ. CDR3 sequence reads: CASSLALTSGGRYTQYF. CDR3 coding DNA: TGCGCCAGCAGCTTGGCCCTCACTAGCGGGGGGCGGTATACGCAGTATTTT.

The chain's CDR3 is CAWSVGTNEQFF. CDR3 nucleotide sequence: TGTGCCTGGAGTGTGGGGACTAATGAGCAGTTCTTC. V and J are TRBV30 and TRBJ2-1, with a weak D call TRBD2 (6 bases). With 0 bases removed from V and 7 bases from J, the gap between germline ends came to 7 bases. The germline CDR1 and CDR2 sequences are GTSNPN and SVGIG (reference sequence). This CDR3 has 12 amino acids.

This chain connects TRBV12-3 or TRBV12-4 to TRBJ2-1; 12 nucleotides match TRBD2. The CDR3 is 17 amino acids. V gave up 4 bases and J gave up 2 bases; unmatched junction bases: 6. CDR3 residues: CASSSTSGRGPYNEQFF. CDR3 sequence (DNA): TGTGCCAGCAGTTCGACTAGCGGGAGAGGCCCCTACAATGAGCAGTTCTTC.

This clonotype occurred a few times. The genes are TRBV4-2 and TRBJ2-1; D perhaps matches TRBD2 (7 bases). Trimming left V 4 bases short and J 1 base short, with 17 bases between. CDR1 and CDR2 from the germline V gene are LGHNA and YNFKEQ. The CDR3 is made up of 17 amino acids. In DNA, the CDR3 is TGTGCCAGCAGCCCGCATGGGGGGGGGGCGTCCTACAATGAGCAGTTCTTC. The encoded protein is CASSPHGGGASYNEQFF.

This chain connects TRBV11-2 to TRBJ2-3; D is possibly TRBD1 (5 bases). V lost 7 bases and J 6 bases, leaving 17 bases between the germline ends. CDR1 is SGHAT and CDR2 is FQNNGV in the germline V gene. The CDR3 length is 14 residues. The CDR3 DNA sequence: TGTGCCAGCATCCTGACAGTCGGGCGCGATACGCAGTATTTT. Encoded protein: CASILTVGRDTQYF.

J is TRBJ2-3 and V is TRBV20-1, with TRBD2 matching 10 bases. The CDR3 runs 12 residues. V was pared by 5 bases and J by 9 bases, with 5 bases of the junction left unmatched. Germline CDR1 is DFQATT and CDR2 is SNEGSKA (reference sequence). The CDR3, as DNA: TGCAGTGCTCAACTAGCGGGGAGCACGCAGTATTTT. This encodes CSAQLAGSTQYF.

This chain joins TRBV4-1 and TRBJ2-5, with 8 positions matching TRBD1. The CDR3 consists of 16 residues. Per the germline V gene, CDR1 is MGHRA and CDR2 is YSYEKL. Trimming cost V 4 bases and J 4 bases; bases outside gene matches: 11. The DNA of the CDR3 is TGCGCCAGCAGCCGAACTCAGGGGGCTCTGAGAGAGACCCAGTACTTC. As protein: CASSRTQGALRETQYF.

This clonotype has ten or more counts. This chain uses TRBV28 with TRBJ2-2, with 11 bases that match TRBD1. Germline V CDR1 and CDR2: MDHEN, SYDVKM. The CDR3 is 17 residues long. The V gene end was trimmed by 5 bases and the J gene end by 4 bases; junction bases not matched to a gene: 9. CDR3 sequence (DNA): TGTGCCAGCAGTCTTGGGTGGACAGGGGGCATCACCGGGGAGCTGTTTTTT. It is translated as CASSLGWTGGITGELFF. The entire variable domain, with the rest obtained from reference TRBV28 and TRBJ2-2, is as follows: DVKVTQSSRYLVKRTGEKVFLECVQDMDHENMFWYRQDPGLGLRLIYFSYDVKMKEKGDIPEGYSVSREKKERFSLILESASTNQTSMYLCASSLGWTGGITGELFFGEGSRLTVL.

There are a few counts of this clonotype. This rearrangement joins TRBV5-1 to TRBJ1-1; D call uncertain. CDR1 is SGHRS and CDR2 is YFSETQ in the germline V gene. This CDR3 comprises 13 residues. V lost 4 bases and J 1 base, leaving 8 bases between the germline ends. The CDR3 DNA is TGCGCCAGCAGCCCCGACCCGAACACTGAAGCTTTCTTT. It encodes CASSPDPNTEAFF.

This clonotype came up a few times. The V call is TRBV20-1, the J call TRBJ2-1; no reliable D call. Germline V gives CDR1 DFQATT, CDR2 SNEGSKA (reference sequence). This CDR3 has 14 amino acids. V shed 3 bases and J shed 3 bases, with 12 bases lying between them. CDR3 residues: CSASPSGSYNEQFF. The CDR3, as DNA: TGCAGTGCTAGTCCTTCGGGTAGCTACAATGAGCAGTTCTTC.

V gene TRBV5-6 combines with J gene TRBJ1-1; D is unresolved. Germline values: CDR1 SGHDT, CDR2 YYEEEE. Trimming took 4 bases from V and 0 from J, leaving 7 bases between them. There are 13 residues in the CDR3. In DNA, the CDR3 is TGTGCCAGCAGCCCTAGACTGAACACTGAAGCTTTCTTT. Its protein is CASSPRLNTEAFF.

This clonotype was seen only once. V usage is TRBV7-3 and J usage is TRBJ1-1; 7 nucleotides agree with TRBD1. This CDR3 region has 16 residues. J was trimmed by 1 base and V by 6 bases; bases with no gene match: 11. Germline-derived CDR1 and CDR2 are SGHTA and FQGTGA. The CDR3 here is CASSRTGVRGNTEAFF. CDR3 DNA sequence: TGTGCCAGCAGTCGCACAGGGGTTCGGGGGAACACTGAAGCTTTCTTT.

This sequence joins TRBV5-1 and TRBJ2-5, with TRBD1 matching 9 bases. The V and J ends lost 4 bases and 3 bases, in that order; junction bases with no gene match: 7. CDR1 is SGHRS, CDR2 YFSETQ, per germline. The CDR3 is made up of 15 amino acids. The CDR3 DNA is TGCGCCAGCAGCCTGATGACAGGGGGAGAAGAGACCCAGTACTTC. Translated, it gives CASSLMTGGEETQYF.

The genes are TRBV7-8 and TRBJ1-5; D is unresolved. The CDR3 has 15 residues. The V and J ends lost 1 base and 3 bases respectively, with 10 bases between them. The germline CDR1 and CDR2 sequences are SGHVS and FQNEAQ. The CDR3 here is CASSLVGGFNQPQHF. The CDR3 DNA sequence: TGTGCCAGCAGCTTAGTGGGCGGGTTCAATCAGCCCCAGCATTTT. Complete variable domain (other parts from reference TRBV7-8 and TRBJ1-5): GAGVSQSPRYKVAKRGQDVALRCDPISGHVSLFWYQQALGQGPEFLTYFQNEAQLDKSGLPSDRFFAERPEGSVSTLKIQRTQQEDSAVYLCASSLVGGFNQPQHFGDGTRLSIL.

The sample holds a few counts of this clonotype. This chain connects TRBV20-1 to TRBJ2-1; TRBD2 aligns across 16 bases. This CDR3 is built from 15 residues. CDR1 is DFQATT, CDR2 SNEGSKA, per germline (reference sequence). Unmatched junction bases numbered 5, after V lost 5 bases and J lost 7 bases. The CDR3: CSADGTSGRENEQFF. DNA of the CDR3: TGCAGTGCTGACGGGACTAGCGGGAGGGAGAATGAGCAGTTCTTC.

The chain is built from TRBV7-8 and TRBJ2-1; D might be TRBD2 (5 bases). V was clipped by 5 bases and J by 1 base, with 15 bases between them. CDR3 length equals 16 residues. Per the germline V gene, CDR1 is SGHVS and CDR2 is FQNEAQ. The CDR3, as DNA: TGTGCCAGCAGCCTAGGGAGATTACTATCCTACAATGAGCAGTTCTTC. Residues: CASSLGRLLSYNEQFF.

The V gene is TRBV20-1, the J gene TRBJ2-3, with 12 bases matching TRBD1. The CDR3 has 19 residues. Germline V gives CDR1 DFQATT, CDR2 SNEGSKA (reference sequence). The V segment lost 4 bases and the J segment 4 bases; nucleotides outside the gene matches: 18. The DNA of the CDR3 is TGCAGTGCTATACACTCCGGGACAGGGGGCCCTGTTGCAGCAGATACGCAGTATTTT. Translation gives CSAIHSGTGGPVAADTQYF.

This clonotype has at least ten counts. This sequence joins TRBV5-6 and TRBJ2-2, with D uncertain. Trimming cost V 5 bases and J 5 bases, with 10 bases left between them. CDR1 SGHDT and CDR2 YYEEEE come from the germline V gene. This CDR3 is 13 amino acids long. CDR3 amino acids: CASRQAVTGELFF. CDR3 DNA sequence: TGTGCCAGCAGACAAGCAGTTACCGGGGAGCTGTTTTTT.

Only a few counts were recorded for this clonotype. The chain couples TRBV5-1 to TRBJ2-1; 13 positions agree with TRBD2. The CDR3 has 17 amino acids. Germline loops: CDR1 SGHRS, CDR2 YFSETQ. The V gene end was trimmed by 4 bases and the J gene end by 3 bases; junction bases not matched to a gene: 7. CDR3 region: CASSPWTSGRVYNEQFF. CDR3 in DNA: TGCGCCAGCAGCCCCTGGACTAGCGGGAGAGTCTACAATGAGCAGTTCTTC.

This clonotype was detected only a few times. V usage is TRBV12-3 or TRBV12-4 and J usage is TRBJ2-3, with D perhaps TRBD1 (6 bases). The CDR3 contains 15 residues. The V end lost 5 bases, the J end lost 1 base, and 13 bases lay between the germline ends. As DNA, the CDR3 is TGTGCCAGCAGTCCCAGGGGAGAGGGCACAGATACGCAGTATTTT. Its protein product is CASSPRGEGTDTQYF.

CDR3 region: CASSGGGVTTAEQYF. In DNA form, the CDR3 reads TGTGCCAGCAGTGGAGGTGGGGTTACAACCGCCGAGCAGTACTTC. The rearrangement joins TRBV12-3 or TRBV12-4 to TRBJ2-7, with D possibly being TRBD2 (5 bases). The CDR3 spans 15 residues. V shed 5 bases and J shed 6 bases, with 20 bases lying between them.

This clonotype was counted between two and nine times. The chain recombines TRBV7-8 with TRBJ2-7; possible D gene TRBD1, 5 bases. Germline V gene lookup returns CDR1 SGHVS and CDR2 FQNEAQ. This CDR3 contains 14 residues. V was trimmed by 0 bases and J by 5 bases, leaving 11 bases between them. CDR3 in DNA: TGTGCCAGCAGCTTAGCGATCTGGGGCGACGAGCAGTACTTC. Translation: CASSLAIWGDEQYF.